This TCR beta chain came from a study of long-term antiretroviral therapy in people with HIV (dated by TCRdb to 2022 to 2024). Background on the whole study: The earliest samples were collected roughly a decade before the 2015 WHO recommendation for immediate ART, at a time when ART was usually postponed until CD4 counts fell. A retrospective serial study tested whether ART initiation and durable HIV suppression were associated with changes in peripheral blood TRB repertoire composition and diversity. From over 25 adults with confirmed HIV infection, the cohort provided roughly 200 cryopreserved PBMC samples, gathered serially across a mean of about six years (range 1-12). Of the 30 participants with HIV, roughly 10 were female. No cross-contamination during QIAcube processing was seen in test extractions of a monoclonal T-cell line run alongside around 34 polyclonal samples. Findings and caveats that apply to the study as a whole: Because PBMC availability was limited, only the TCR beta chain was sequenced, with no alpha chain pairing. The repertoire was dominated across all time points by expanded TRB clones identified before ART initiation, although this dominance was seen to fluctuate and to decrease in many PLHIV after ART. Narrower CDR3 length ranges were observed in HIV repertoires than in controls, and an antigen-experienced repertoire with only a slight naive shift after ART was suggested by the network structure. Because pre-ART samples had limited cell numbers, unsorted PBMC were profiled rather than sorted CD4+ and CD8+ T cells. Starting ART was linked to a significant rise in TRB diversity, yet even after long-term ART the diversity remained significantly lower than in transplant donor controls. The samples span the years 2004 to 2017, and the ART regimens used may be less effective than current regimens. No data were available on ART adherence, viral resistance or therapy changes, limiting inferences about post-ART repertoire changes.

The immunoSEQ hsTCRB v3.0 assay was used at survey level resolution to sequence the TRB variable region. The target sequencing depth for TRB was about 40,000-50,000 T-cell genomes per sample. TRB libraries were pooled and sequenced on an Illumina MiSeq using a v3 150-cycle kit. As for the authors' bioinformatics: Repertoire analysis was run in R within a reproducible Nextflow workflow that covered QC, data transformation and analysis. Custom analyses were implemented in LymphoSeq2, an R package for AIRR-Seq data exploration. After excluding a handful of samples that yielded fewer than 5000 total TRB sequences, 150 to 200 HIV repertoires remained for analysis. Among the 180 or so HIV repertoires that were kept, 59 were collected before ART initiation and 120 to 140 were collected after ART initiation. Repertoires were downsampled to 5000 TRB nucleotide sequences, and summary statistics were averaged over 100 downsampling iterations. Only TRB sequences with CDR3 regions of at least seven amino acids were retained for analysis. Diversity was measured with a Shannon entropy-derived clonality score and the Gini coefficient. Repertoire networks linked the top 5000 CDR3 amino acid sequences whenever two sequences differed by an edit distance of one. Antigen specificity groups and MHC restriction were predicted for TRB CDR3 amino acid sequences with GLIPH2. To flag known associations with CMV, EBV, HIV or tissue antigens, CDR3 amino acid sequences were compared against VDJdb and McPAS-TCR. Pre-ART, post-ART and control groups were compared with Wilcoxon signed-rank tests and Holm-Bonferroni correction. TCRdb's version of the immuneACCESS table is confined to in-frame rearrangements and falls short of the full clone set. An unresolved V gene accounts for under half of the shortfall where checked; the remainder is of unknown origin. D and trimming were read from the DNA, whereas the V and J calls and clone size are those reported in that table. For this sample the table gives about 39,000 clones, of which roughly 87% were detected only once. The leading ten clones occupy under 7.5% of the sample.

Worth noting for this clone: It has no known antigen specificity. No quality values exist for individual bases; no much larger clone is one base distant.

As encoded in the germline V gene, CDR1 is SGHRS while CDR2 is YFSETQ. V loses 0 bases, J loses 2 bases, and the germline ends lie 11 bases apart. The CDR3 sequence holds 15 residues, the cysteine and phenylalanine included. Left in the record is the CDR3 DNA by itself, 45 bases read in frame from the first base. Participants were included only if at least one PBMC sample before ART initiation and at least two post-ART samples were available. Treatment was received in the United States of America by all participants with HIV. Before DNA extraction, cryopreserved samples containing about 0.9-11 million PBMC were thawed and washed. At the time of the earliest PBMC sample, participants with HIV were aged between about 23 and 54 years. PBMC samples were contributed by each participant from 1-4 timepoints before ART initiation and 2-8 timepoints after ART initiation, with a median of 7 samples. Serial HIV viral load, CD4+ T-cell count, ART history and demographic data were obtained for every participant. A Qiagen kit on a QIAcube was used to extract genomic DNA from unsorted PBMC, with samples processed in batches of 12.

This sequence uses TRBV5-1 and TRBJ2-5; no D gene can be assigned with confidence. This sequence was found in a man between 18 and 29 years old with HIV. This specimen was unsorted PBMCs, taken 0.6 years after starting antiretroviral therapy. The DNA sequence is TGCGCCAGCAGCTTGGCTTTGGGGTATCAAGAGACCCAGTACTTC. Translated, it reads CASSLALGYQETQYF.